This passage covers 7 T cell receptor beta chains from one sample sequenced in a study of T cell changes during pregnancy in multiple sclerosis. Generated by immunoSEQ multiplex PCR, the TCRdb table keeps only in-frame clones and is missing some. The profile shows more than 90,000 clones, more than 90% of them singletons. The input for sequencing was peripheral blood, taken in the second trimester of pregnancy. The origin of the receptors is a female donor with multiple sclerosis, enrolled in a pregnancy study.

This sequence joins TRBV29-1 and TRBJ2-3; 8 nucleotides align to TRBD2. The CDR3 sequence is 16 residues long. V shed 2 bases and J 1 base; nucleotides not matched to a gene: 8. CDR1 is SQVTM and CDR2 is ANQGSEA in the germline V gene. The CDR3 sequence is CSVERVERERTDTQYF. The CDR3 DNA follows: TGCAGCGTTGAAAGAGTGGAGCGGGAGCGCACAGATACGCAGTATTTT.

The chain recombines TRBV28 with TRBJ1-1, with a weak D call TRBD1 (6 bases). Germline-derived CDR1 and CDR2 are MDHEN and SYDVKM. Deletions cut 10 bases from V and 1 base from J, with 16 bases between. There are 14 residues in the CDR3. The CDR3 loop is CATGSGTQNTEAFF. CDR3 nucleotides: TGTGCCACCGGGTCGGGGACACAGAACACTGAAGCTTTCTTT. Complete variable domain (other parts from reference TRBV28 and TRBJ1-1): DVKVTQSSRYLVKRTGEKVFLECVQDMDHENMFWYRQDPGLGLRLIYFSYDVKMKEKGDIPEGYSVSREKKERFSLILESASTNQTSMYLCATGSGTQNTEAFFGQGTRLTVV.

The V and J genes are TRBV6-1 and TRBJ1-1, with 8 bases lining up with TRBD1. Germline values: CDR1 MNHNS, CDR2 SASEGT. The CDR3 is 14 amino acids. With V trimmed by 1 base and J by 12 bases, 10 bases remained unmatched. In DNA, the CDR3 is TGTGCCAGCAGTGAAGGTCGACAGGGGACGAGGACTTTCTTT. Amino acid sequence: CASSEGRQGTRTFF.

The J gene is TRBJ2-5, the V gene TRBV7-6, with 13 nucleotides matching TRBD2. Germline loops: CDR1 SGHVS, CDR2 FNYEAQ. The J segment lost 4 bases and the V segment lost 4 bases, leaving 6 bases of the junction unmatched. CDR3 length equals 16 residues. The CDR3 DNA reads TGTGCCAGCAGCTCTGGACTAGCGGGAGAGGCAGAGACCCAGTACTTC. Protein sequence: CASSSGLAGEAETQYF.

V is TRBV16 and J is TRBJ2-1; possibly TRBD1 for D (5 bases). Germline V gene sequence: CDR1 KGHSY, CDR2 FQNENV. This CDR3 is built from 15 residues. V dropped 4 bases and J dropped 7 bases, with 17 bases sitting between them. The CDR3 DNA reads TGTGCCAGCAGCCCGCAATTTTTCCAGGGTAATGAGCAGTTCTTC. Translating it yields CASSPQFFQGNEQFF.

This clone was seen only a few times. CDR3 sequence (DNA): TGTGCCAGCAGTTACGCGGGACTCGTCGACGAGCAGTACTTC. This codes for CASSYAGLVDEQYF. This chain uses TRBV6-6 with TRBJ2-7; tentative D call: TRBD2 (6 bases). Germline loops: CDR1 MNHNY, CDR2 SVGAGI (reference sequence). The CDR3 consists of 14 residues. Trimming stripped 2 bases from V and 5 bases from J, with 13 bases between.

The chain recombines TRBV27 with TRBJ2-2; 12 bases fit TRBD2. Germline trimming cut 6 bases from V and 0 bases from J; bases unmatched to any gene: 11. The CDR3 loop spans 19 amino acids. Germline V lookup: CDR1 MNHEY, CDR2 SMNVEV (reference sequence). CDR3: CASSLAGGPSTSNTGELFF. The DNA of the CDR3 is TGTGCCAGCAGCCTAGCGGGAGGGCCTTCTACTTCGAACACCGGGGAGCTGTTTTTT.